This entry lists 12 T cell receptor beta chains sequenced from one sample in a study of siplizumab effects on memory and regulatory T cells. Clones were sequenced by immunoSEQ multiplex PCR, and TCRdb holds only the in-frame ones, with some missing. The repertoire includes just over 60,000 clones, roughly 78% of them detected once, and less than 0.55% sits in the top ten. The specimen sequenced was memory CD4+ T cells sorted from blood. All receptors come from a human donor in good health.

The CDR3 region is CASSSRAQGVGGYTF. The CDR3 DNA reads as TGTGCCAGCAGTTCTAGGGCACAGGGGGTGGGTGGCTACACCTTC. This sequence joins TRBV28 and TRBJ1-2; TRBD1 matches at 8 bases. V shed 4 bases and J 7 bases; nucleotides not matched to a gene: 11. The germline CDR1 and CDR2 sequences are MDHEN and SYDVKM. CDR3 size: 15 residues.

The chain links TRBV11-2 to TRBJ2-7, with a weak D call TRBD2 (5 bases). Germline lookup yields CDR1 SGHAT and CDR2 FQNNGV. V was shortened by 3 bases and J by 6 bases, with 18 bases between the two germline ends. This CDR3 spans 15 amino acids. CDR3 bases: TGTGCCAGCAGCTTGTTGGAGGTTCAATTCGCCGAGCAGTACTTC. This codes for CASSLLEVQFAEQYF.

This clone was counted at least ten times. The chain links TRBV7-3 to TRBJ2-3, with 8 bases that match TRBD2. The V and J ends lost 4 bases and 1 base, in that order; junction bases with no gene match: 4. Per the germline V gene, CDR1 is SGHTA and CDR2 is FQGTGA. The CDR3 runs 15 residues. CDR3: CASSSGSGGTDTQYF. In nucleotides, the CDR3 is TGTGCCAGCAGCTCAGGTAGCGGGGGCACAGATACGCAGTATTTT.

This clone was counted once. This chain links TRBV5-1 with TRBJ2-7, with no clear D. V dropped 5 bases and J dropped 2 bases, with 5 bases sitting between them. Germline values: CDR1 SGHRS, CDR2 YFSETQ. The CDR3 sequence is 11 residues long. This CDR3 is CASSETYEQYF. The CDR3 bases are TGCGCCAGCAGTGAGACCTACGAGCAGTACTTC. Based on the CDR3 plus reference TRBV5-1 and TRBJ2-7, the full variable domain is KAGVTQTPRYLIKTRGQQVTLSCSPISGHRSVSWYQQTPGQGLQFLFEYFSETQRNKGNFPGRFSGRQFSNSRSEMNVSTLELGDSALYLCASSETYEQYFGPGTRLTVT.

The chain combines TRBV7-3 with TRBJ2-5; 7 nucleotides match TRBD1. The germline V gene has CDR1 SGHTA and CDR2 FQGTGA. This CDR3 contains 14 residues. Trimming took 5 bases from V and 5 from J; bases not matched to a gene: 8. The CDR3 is CASSLLGGSETQYF. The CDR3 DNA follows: TGTGCCAGCAGCCTGCTAGGGGGCTCGGAGACCCAGTACTTC.

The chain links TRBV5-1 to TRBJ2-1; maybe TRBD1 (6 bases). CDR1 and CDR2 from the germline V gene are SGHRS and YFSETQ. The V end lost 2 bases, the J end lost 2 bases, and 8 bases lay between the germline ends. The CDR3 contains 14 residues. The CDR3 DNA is TGCGCCAGCAGCTTAGAGGGGGCCTACAATGAGCAGTTCTTC. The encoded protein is CASSLEGAYNEQFF.

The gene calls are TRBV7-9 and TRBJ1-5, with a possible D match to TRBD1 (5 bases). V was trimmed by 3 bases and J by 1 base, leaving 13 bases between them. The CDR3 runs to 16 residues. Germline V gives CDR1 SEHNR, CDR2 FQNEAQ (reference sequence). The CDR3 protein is CASSFQGPASNQPQHF. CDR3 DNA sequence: TGTGCCAGCAGCTTCCAGGGACCGGCAAGCAATCAGCCCCAGCATTTT.

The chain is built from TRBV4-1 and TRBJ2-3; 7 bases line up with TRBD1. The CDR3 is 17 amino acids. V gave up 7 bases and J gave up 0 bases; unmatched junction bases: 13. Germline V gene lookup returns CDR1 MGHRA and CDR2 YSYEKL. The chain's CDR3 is CASTQVQGRVSTDTQYF. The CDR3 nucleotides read TGCGCCAGCACCCAGGTACAGGGGCGGGTAAGCACAGATACGCAGTATTTT.

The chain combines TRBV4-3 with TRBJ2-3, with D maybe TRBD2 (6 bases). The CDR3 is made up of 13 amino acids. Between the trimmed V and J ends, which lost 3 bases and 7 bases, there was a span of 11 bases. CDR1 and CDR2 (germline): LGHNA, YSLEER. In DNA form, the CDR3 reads TGCGCCAGCAGCCAGGGGGGTTCCTATACGCAGTATTTT. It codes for CASSQGGSYTQYF.

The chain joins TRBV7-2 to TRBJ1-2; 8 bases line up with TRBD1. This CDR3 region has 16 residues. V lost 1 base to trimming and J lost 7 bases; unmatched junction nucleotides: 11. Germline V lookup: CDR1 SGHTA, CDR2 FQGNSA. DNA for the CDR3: TGTGCCAGCAGCTTAGGTGGACAGGGTAGTTCGGGTGGCTACACCTTC. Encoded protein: CASSLGGQGSSGGYTF. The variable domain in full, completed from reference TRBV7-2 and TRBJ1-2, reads GAGVSQSPSNKVTEKGKDVELRCDPISGHTALYWYRQSLGQGLEFLIYFQGNSAPDKSGLPSDRFSAERTGGSVSTLTIQRTQQEDSAVYLCASSLGGQGSSGGYTFGSGTRLTVV.

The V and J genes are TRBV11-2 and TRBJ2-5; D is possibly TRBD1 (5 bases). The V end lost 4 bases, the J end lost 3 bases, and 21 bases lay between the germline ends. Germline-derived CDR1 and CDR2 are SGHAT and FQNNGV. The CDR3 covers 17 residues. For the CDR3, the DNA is TGTGCCAGCAGCTACCGGAGCAGGGCACCCAAGGAAGAGACCCAGTACTTC. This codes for CASSYRSRAPKEETQYF.

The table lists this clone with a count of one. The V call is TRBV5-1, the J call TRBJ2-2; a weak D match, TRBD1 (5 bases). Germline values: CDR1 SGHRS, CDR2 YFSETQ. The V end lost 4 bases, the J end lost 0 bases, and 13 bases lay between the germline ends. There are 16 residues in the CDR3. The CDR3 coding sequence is TGCGCCAGCAGCCTCGCGACAGAAGCGAACACCGGGGAGCTGTTTTTT. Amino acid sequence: CASSLATEANTGELFF.